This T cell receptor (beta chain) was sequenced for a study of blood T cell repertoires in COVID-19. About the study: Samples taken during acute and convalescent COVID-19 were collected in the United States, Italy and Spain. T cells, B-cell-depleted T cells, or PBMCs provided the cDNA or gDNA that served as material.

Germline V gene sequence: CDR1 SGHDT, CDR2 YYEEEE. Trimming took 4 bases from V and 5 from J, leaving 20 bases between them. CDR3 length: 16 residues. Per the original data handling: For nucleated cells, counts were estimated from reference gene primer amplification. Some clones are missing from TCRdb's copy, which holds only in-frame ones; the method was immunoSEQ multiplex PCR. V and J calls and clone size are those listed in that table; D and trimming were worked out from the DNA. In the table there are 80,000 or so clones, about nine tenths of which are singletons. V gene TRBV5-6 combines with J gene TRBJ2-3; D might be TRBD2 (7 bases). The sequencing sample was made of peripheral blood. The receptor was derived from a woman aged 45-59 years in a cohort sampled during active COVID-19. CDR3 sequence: CASSGGEQGWRDTQYF. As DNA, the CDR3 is TGTGCCAGCAGCGGGGGGGAACAGGGCTGGAGAGATACGCAGTATTTT.